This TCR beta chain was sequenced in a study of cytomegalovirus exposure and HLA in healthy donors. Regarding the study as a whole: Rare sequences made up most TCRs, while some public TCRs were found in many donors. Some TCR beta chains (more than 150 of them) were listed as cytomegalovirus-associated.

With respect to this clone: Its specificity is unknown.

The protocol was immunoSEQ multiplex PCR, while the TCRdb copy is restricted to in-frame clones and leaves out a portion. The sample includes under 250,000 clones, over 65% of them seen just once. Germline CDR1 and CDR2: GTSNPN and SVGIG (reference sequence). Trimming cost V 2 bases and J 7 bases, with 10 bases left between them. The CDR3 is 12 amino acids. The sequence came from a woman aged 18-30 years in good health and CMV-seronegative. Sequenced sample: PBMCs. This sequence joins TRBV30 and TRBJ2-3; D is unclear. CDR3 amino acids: CAWSTVRHTQYF. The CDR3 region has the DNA TGTGCCTGGAGTACGGTTCGACATACGCAGTATTTT.